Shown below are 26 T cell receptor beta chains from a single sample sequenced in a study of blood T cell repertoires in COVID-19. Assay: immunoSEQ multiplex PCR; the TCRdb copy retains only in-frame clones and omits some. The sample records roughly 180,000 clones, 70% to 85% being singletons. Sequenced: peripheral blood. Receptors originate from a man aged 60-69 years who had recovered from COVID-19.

The DNA for the CDR3 is TGTGCCTGGTCAACTGACCGGGACATATCCTACAATGAGCAGTTCTTC. This codes for CAWSTDRDISYNEQFF. The chain carries TRBV30 and TRBJ2-1; D may be TRBD1 (6 bases). Germline V gives CDR1 GTSNPN, CDR2 SVGIG (reference sequence). V was cut by 5 bases and J by 1 base, with 18 bases left in between. CDR3 length: 16 residues.

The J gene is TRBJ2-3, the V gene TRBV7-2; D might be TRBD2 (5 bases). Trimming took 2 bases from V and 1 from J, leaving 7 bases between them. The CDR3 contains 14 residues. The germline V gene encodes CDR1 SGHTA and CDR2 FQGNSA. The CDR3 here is CASSLRRGTDTQYF. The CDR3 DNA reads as TGTGCCAGCAGCTTACGGCGGGGCACAGATACGCAGTATTTT.

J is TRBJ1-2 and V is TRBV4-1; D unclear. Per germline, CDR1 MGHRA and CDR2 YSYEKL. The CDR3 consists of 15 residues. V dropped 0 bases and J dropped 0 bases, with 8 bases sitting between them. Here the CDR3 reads CASSQDALPNYGYTF. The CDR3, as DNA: TGCGCCAGCAGCCAAGATGCCCTACCTAACTATGGCTACACCTTC.

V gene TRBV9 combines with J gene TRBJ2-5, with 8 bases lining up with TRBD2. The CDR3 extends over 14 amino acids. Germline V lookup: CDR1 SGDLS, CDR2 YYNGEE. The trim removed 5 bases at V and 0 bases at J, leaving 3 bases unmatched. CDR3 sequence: CASSGGGNQETQYF. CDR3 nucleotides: TGTGCCAGCAGTGGCGGGGGGAACCAAGAGACCCAGTACTTC.

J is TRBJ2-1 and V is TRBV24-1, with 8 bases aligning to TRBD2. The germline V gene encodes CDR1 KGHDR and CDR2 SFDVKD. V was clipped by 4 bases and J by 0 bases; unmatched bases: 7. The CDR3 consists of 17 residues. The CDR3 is CATSEASGSSSYNEQFF. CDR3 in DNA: TGTGCCACCAGTGAGGCTAGCGGGTCAAGCTCCTACAATGAGCAGTTCTTC.

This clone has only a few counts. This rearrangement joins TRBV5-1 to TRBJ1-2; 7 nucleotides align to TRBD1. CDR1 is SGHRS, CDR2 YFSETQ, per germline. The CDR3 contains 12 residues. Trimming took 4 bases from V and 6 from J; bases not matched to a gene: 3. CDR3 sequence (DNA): TGCGCCAGCAGCGGGGGGACAGATGGCTACACCTTC. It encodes CASSGGTDGYTF.

The DNA for the CDR3 is TGTGCCAGCAGCTTGGGAATTATAGGCGGGTTTTCACCCCTCCACTTT. Encoded protein: CASSLGIIGGFSPLHF. The chain carries TRBV5-4 and TRBJ1-6; D not certain. CDR3 length: 16 residues. CDR1 and CDR2 (germline): SGHNT, YYREEE (reference sequence). Trimming shortened V by 0 bases and J by 9 bases, and 16 bases separated the two germline ends. Full variable domain (missing parts from reference TRBV5-4 and TRBJ1-6): ETGVTQSPTHLIKTRGQQVTLRCSSQSGHNTVSWYQQALGQGPQFIFQYYREEENGRGNFPPRFSGLQFPNYSSELNVNALELDDSALYLCASSLGIIGGFSPLHFGNGTRLTVT.

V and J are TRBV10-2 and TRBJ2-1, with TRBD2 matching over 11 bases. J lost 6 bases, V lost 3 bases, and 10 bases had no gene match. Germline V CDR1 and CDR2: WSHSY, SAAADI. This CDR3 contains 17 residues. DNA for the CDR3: TGCGCCAGCAGTGACGAACTAGCGGGGGTTTCAGGCAATGAGCAGTTCTTC. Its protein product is CASSDELAGVSGNEQFF.

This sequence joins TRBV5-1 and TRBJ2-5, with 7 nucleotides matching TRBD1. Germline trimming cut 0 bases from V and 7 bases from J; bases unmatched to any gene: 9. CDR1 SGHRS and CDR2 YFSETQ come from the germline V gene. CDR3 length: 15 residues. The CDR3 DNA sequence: TGCGCCAGCAGCTTGGCCGCAGGGGGAGAAGGGACCCAGTACTTC. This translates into CASSLAAGGEGTQYF.

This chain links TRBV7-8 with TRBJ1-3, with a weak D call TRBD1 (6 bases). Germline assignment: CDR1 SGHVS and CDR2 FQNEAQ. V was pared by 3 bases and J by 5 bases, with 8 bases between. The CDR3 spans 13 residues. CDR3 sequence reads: CASSFRDRNTIYF. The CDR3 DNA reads TGTGCCAGCAGCTTTCGGGACAGAAACACCATATATTTT.

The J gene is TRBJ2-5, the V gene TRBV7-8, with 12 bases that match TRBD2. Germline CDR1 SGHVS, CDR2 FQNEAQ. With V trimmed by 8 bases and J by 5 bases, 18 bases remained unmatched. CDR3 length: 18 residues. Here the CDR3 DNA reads TGTGCCAGCTCCCTGGGGCTAGCGGGGGGGCTTTTCCAGGAGACCCAGTACTTC. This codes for CASSLGLAGGLFQETQYF.

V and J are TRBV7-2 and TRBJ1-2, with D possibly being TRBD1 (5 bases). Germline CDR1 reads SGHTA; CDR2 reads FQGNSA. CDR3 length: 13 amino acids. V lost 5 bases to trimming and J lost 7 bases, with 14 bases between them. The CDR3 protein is CASSPQGPLGYTF. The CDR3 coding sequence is TGTGCCAGCAGCCCCCAGGGCCCCCTTGGCTACACCTTC.

This CDR3 is CASSSSSGGIDTQYF. CDR3 nucleotide sequence: TGCGCCAGCAGCTCTTCTAGCGGGGGAATAGATACGCAGTATTTT. The chain recombines TRBV5-1 with TRBJ2-3, with 10 bases identical to TRBD2. CDR1 and CDR2 (germline): SGHRS, YFSETQ. This CDR3 has 15 amino acids. J gave up 5 bases and V 3 bases, and 6 bases lay outside the gene matches.

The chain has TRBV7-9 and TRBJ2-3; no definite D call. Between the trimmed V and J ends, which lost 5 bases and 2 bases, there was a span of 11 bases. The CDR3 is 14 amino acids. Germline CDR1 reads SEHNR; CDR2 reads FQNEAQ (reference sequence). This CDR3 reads CASSPRMATDTQYF. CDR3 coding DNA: TGTGCCAGCAGCCCCAGGATGGCCACAGATACGCAGTATTTT.

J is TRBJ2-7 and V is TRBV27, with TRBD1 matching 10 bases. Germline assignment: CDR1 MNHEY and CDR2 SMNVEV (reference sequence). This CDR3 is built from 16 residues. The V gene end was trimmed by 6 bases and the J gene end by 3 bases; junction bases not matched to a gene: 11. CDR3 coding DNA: TGTGCCAGCAGATTGAAACCGGGACAGGGGATCTACGAGCAGTACTTC. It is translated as CASRLKPGQGIYEQYF.

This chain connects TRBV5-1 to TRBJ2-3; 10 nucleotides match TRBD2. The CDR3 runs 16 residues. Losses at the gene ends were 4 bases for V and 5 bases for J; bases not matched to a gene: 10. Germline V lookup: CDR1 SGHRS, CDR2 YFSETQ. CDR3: CASSAGVAGGRDTQYF. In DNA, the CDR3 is TGCGCCAGCAGCGCCGGGGTAGCGGGGGGTAGAGATACGCAGTATTTT.

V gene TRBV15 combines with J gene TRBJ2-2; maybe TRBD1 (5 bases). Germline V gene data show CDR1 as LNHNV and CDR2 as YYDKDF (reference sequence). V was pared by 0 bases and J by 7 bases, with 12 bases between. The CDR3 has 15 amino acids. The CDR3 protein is CATSRDRAGIGELFF. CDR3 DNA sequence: TGTGCCACCAGCAGAGATCGCGCAGGGATCGGGGAGCTGTTTTTT.

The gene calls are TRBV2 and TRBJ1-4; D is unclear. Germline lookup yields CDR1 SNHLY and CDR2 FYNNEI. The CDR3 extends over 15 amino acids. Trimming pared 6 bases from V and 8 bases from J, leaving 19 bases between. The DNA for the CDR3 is TGTGCCAGCAGGACGGGCGCACTTGGCGGGGAAAAACTGTTTTTT. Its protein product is CASRTGALGGEKLFF.

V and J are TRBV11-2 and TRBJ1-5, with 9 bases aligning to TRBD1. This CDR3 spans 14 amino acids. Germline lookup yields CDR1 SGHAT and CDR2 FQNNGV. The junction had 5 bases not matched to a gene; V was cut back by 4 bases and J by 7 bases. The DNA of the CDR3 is TGTGCCAGCAGCTACACAGGGGGCGGCCAGCCCCAGCATTTT. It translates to CASSYTGGGQPQHF.

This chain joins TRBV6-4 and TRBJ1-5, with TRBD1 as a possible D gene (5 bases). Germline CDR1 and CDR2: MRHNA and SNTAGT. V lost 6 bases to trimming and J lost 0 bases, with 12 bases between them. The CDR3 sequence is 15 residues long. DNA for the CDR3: TGTGCCAGCAGCCCAGGGCTCTATAGCAATCAGCCCCAGCATTTT. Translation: CASSPGLYSNQPQHF.

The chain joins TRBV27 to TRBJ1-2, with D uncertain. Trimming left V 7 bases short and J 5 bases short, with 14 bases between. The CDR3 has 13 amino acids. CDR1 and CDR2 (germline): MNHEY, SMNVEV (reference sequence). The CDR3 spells CASTAGGGYGYTF. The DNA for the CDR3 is TGTGCCAGCACCGCAGGAGGAGGATATGGCTACACCTTC.

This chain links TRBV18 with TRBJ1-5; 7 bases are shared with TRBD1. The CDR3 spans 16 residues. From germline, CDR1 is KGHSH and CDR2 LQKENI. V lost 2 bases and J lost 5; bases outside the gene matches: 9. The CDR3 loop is CASSPSLITGDQPQHF. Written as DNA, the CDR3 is TGTGCCAGCTCACCATCCCTTATCACAGGGGATCAGCCCCAGCATTTT.

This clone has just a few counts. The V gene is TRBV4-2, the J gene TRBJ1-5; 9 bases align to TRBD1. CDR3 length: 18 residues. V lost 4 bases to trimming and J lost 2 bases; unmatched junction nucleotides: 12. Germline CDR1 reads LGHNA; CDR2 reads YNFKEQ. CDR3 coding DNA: TGTGCCAGCAGCCTCCGAGCGACAGGGGGAGTAGGCAATCAGCCCCAGCATTTT. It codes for CASSLRATGGVGNQPQHF.

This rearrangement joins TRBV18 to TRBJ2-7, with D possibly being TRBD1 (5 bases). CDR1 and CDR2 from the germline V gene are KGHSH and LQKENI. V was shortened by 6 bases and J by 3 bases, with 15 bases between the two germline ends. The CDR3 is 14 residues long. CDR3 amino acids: CASSLDKGFYEQYF. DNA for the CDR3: TGTGCCAGCTCCCTGGACAAGGGATTCTACGAGCAGTACTTC.

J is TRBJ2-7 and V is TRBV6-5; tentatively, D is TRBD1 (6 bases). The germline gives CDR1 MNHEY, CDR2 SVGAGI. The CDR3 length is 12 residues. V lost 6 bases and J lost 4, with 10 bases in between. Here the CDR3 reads CASSAGQYEQYF. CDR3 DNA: TGTGCCAGCAGCGCCGGACAGTACGAGCAGTACTTC.

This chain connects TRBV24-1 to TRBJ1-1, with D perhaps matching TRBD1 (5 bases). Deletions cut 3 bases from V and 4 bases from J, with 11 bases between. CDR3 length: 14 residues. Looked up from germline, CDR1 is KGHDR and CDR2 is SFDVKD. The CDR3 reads CATSDPGVGTEAFF. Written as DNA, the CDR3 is TGTGCCACCAGTGATCCGGGGGTGGGCACTGAAGCTTTCTTT.